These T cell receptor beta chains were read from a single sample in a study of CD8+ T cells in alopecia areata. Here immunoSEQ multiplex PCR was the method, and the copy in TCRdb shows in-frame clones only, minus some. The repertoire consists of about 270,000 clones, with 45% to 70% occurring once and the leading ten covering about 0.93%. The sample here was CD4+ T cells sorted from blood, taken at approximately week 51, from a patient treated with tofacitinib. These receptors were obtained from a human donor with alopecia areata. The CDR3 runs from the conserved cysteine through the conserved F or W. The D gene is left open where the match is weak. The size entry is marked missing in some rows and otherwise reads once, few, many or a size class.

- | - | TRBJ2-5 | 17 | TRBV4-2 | CASSQESVGSLQETQYF | TGTGCCAGCAGCCAAGAATCGGTAGGCAGCCTCCAAGAGACCCAGTACTTC
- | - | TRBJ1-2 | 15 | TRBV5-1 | CASSLGDSTISGYTF | TGCGCCAGCAGCTTGGGCGACTCCACGATATCTGGCTACACCTTC
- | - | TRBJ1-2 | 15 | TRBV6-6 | CASSYQTSLIGHYTF | TGTGCCAGCAGTTACCAGACAAGCCTCATAGGGCACTACACCTTC
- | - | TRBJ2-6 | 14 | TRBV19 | CASSIEQGGDVLTF | TGTGCCAGTAGTATCGAACAGGGTGGTGACGTCCTGACTTTC
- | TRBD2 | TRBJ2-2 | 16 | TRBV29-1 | CSAEETSGGRGGELFF | TGCAGCGCCGAAGAGACTAGCGGGGGCCGCGGCGGGGAGCTGTTTTTT
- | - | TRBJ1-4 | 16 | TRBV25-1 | CASSERDHTLGEKLFF | TGTGCCAGCAGTGAAAGGGACCACACCCTGGGCGAAAAACTGTTTTTT
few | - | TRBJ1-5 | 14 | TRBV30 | CAFSMSSRDQPQHF | TGTGCCTTTTCAATGTCCTCGCGCGATCAGCCCCAGCATTTT
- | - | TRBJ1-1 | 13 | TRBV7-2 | CASCFRVGTEAFF | TGTGCCAGCTGCTTCAGGGTTGGGACTGAAGCTTTCTTT
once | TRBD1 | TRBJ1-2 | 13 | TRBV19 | CASKHRGPYGYTF | TGTGCCAGTAAGCACAGGGGACCCTATGGCTACACCTTC
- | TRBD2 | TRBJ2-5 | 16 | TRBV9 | CASSVSPAGGTETQYF | TGTGCCAGCAGCGTATCCCCTGCGGGGGGTACGGAGACCCAGTACTTC
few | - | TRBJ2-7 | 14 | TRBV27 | CASRDRSGPYEQYF | TGTGCCAGCAGAGACCGATCGGGTCCCTACGAGCAGTACTTC
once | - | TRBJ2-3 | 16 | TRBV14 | CASSQPSRGGTDTQYF | TGTGCCAGCAGCCAGCCTTCGCGGGGCGGCACAGATACGCAGTATTTT
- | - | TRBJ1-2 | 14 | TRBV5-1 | CASSPEPGFLGYTF | TGCGCCAGCAGCCCGGAACCAGGGTTTTTGGGCTACACCTTC
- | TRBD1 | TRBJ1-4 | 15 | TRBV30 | CAWRQAGTGNEKLFF | TGTGCCTGGAGACAAGCCGGGACAGGCAATGAAAAACTGTTTTTT
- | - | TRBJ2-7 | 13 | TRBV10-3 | CAIRLDGSYEQYF | TGTGCCATCAGGCTGGATGGTAGCTACGAGCAGTACTTC
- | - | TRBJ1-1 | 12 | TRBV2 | CASSADGGQAFF | TGTGCCAGCAGTGCTGATGGGGGCCAAGCTTTCTTT
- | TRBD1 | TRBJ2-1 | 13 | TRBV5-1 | CASSPGGINEQFF | TGCGCCAGCAGCCCAGGGGGAATAAATGAGCAGTTCTTC
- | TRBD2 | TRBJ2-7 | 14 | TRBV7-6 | CASSPAAGTYEQYF | TGTGCCAGCAGCCCAGCAGCGGGGACCTACGAGCAGTACTTC
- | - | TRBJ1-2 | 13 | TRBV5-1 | CASSREQGNGYTF | TGCGCCAGCAGCCGAGAACAGGGAAATGGCTACACCTTC
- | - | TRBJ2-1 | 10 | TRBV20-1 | CSASLNEQFF | TGCAGTGCCTCGTTGAATGAGCAGTTCTTC
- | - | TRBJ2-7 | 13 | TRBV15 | CATSRDPTGNSDF | TGTGCCACCAGCAGAGATCCTACAGGGAACTCCGACTTC
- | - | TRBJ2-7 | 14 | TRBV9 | CASSVASSSYEQYF | TGTGCCAGCAGCGTAGCGTCTAGCTCCTACGAGCAGTACTTC
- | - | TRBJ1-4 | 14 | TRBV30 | CAWSEVATNEKLFF | TGTGCCTGGAGTGAAGTGGCAACTAATGAAAAACTGTTTTTT
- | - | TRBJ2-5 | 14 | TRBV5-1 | CASSLVQGGETQYF | TGCGCCAGCAGCTTGGTACAGGGTGGGGAGACCCAGTACTTC
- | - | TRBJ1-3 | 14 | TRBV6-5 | CASSQGGNGNTIYF | TGTGCCAGCAGTCAGGGAGGGAATGGAAACACCATATATTTT
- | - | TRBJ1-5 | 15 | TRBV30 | CAWRAQGYSNQPQHF | TGTGCCTGGAGAGCGCAGGGCTATAGCAATCAGCCCCAGCATTTT
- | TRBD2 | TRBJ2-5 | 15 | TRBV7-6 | CASSSGGGAGRAQYF | TGTGCCAGCAGCTCAGGCGGGGGGGCGGGCCGTGCCCAGTACTTC
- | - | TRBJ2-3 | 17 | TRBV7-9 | CASSSPTDTMGSDTQYF | TGTGCCAGCAGCTCTCCAACGGACACCATGGGGTCAGATACGCAGTATTTT
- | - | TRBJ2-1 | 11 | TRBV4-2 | CASSQGGEQFF | TGTGCCAGCAGCCAAGGGGGTGAGCAGTTCTTC
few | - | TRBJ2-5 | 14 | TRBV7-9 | CASSLGSRGETQYF | TGTGCCAGCAGCTTAGGGTCCAGGGGAGAGACCCAGTACTTC
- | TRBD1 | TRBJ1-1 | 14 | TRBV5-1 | CASSTDRSNTEAFF | TGCGCCAGCAGCACGGACAGGAGTAACACTGAAGCTTTCTTT
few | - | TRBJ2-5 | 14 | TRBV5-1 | CASSPSGREETQYF | TGCGCCAGCAGCCCCTCAGGGCGGGAAGAGACCCAGTACTTC
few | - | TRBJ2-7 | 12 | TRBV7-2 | CASSLSSYEQYF | TGTGCCAGCAGCTTATCATCCTACGAGCAGTACTTC
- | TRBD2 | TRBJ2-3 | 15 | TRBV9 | CASSSLAGGTDTQYF | TGTGCCAGCAGCTCGCTAGCGGGGGGCACAGATACGCAGTATTTT
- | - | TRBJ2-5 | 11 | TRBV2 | CASPEGETQYF | TGTGCCAGCCCCGAGGGGGAGACCCAGTACTTC
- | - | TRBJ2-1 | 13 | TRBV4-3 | CASSPEQVGEQFF | TGCGCCAGCAGTCCAGAACAAGTGGGTGAGCAGTTCTTC
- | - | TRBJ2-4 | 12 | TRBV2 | CASKGRGNIQYF | TGTGCCAGCAAGGGGAGGGGGAACATTCAGTACTTC
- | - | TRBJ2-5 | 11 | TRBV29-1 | CSVQPQETQYF | TGCAGCGTTCAGCCACAAGAGACCCAGTACTTC
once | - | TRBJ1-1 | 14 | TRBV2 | CASSEQGRGTEAFF | TGTGCCAGCAGTGAACAGGGGAGGGGCACTGAAGCTTTCTTT
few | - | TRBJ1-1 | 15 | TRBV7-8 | CASSLARLMNTEAFF | TGTGCCAGCAGCTTAGCGCGTCTCATGAACACTGAAGCTTTCTTT
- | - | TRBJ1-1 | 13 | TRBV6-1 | CASSAGRYTEAFF | TGTGCCAGCAGTGCCGGGAGGTACACTGAAGCTTTCTTT
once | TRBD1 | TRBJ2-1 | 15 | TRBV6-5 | CASSTGQGAPNEQFF | TGTGCCAGCAGTACGGGACAGGGGGCGCCGAATGAGCAGTTCTTC
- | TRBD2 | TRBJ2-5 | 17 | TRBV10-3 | CAISEPSGGRYQETQYF | TGTGCCATCAGTGAGCCTAGCGGGGGACGGTACCAAGAGACCCAGTACTTC
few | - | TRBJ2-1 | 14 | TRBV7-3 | CASSLGGSYNEQFF | TGTGCCAGCAGCTTGGGGGGTTCCTACAATGAGCAGTTCTTC
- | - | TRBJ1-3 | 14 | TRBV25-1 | CATTGWGGGNTIYF | TGTGCCACCACTGGGTGGGGAGGAGGAAACACCATATATTTT
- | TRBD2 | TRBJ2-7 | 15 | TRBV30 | CAWLRSGGSTYEQYF | TGTGCCTGGCTTAGAAGCGGGGGGTCAACCTACGAGCAGTACTTC
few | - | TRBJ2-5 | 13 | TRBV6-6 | CATRGVGQETQYF | TGTGCCACGAGGGGTGTGGGCCAAGAGACCCAGTACTTC